These 17 T cell receptor beta chains were all obtained from the same sample, sequenced in a study of tumor-infiltrating lymphocytes in oesophageal squamous cell carcinoma. TCRdb reanalysed the PCR reads using MiXCR and keeps one entry per CDR3 protein. The sample carries 18,000 or so distinct CDR3 sequences, over 40% recorded once. The sample consisted of normal esophageal tissue next to the tumor. The source is a male donor with esophageal squamous cell carcinoma.

DNA of the CDR3: TGCAGTGCTAGTAGGGCTAGCGGGTCCTACGAGCAGTACTTC. It encodes CSASRASGSYEQYF. The V gene is TRBV20-1, the J gene TRBJ2-7; 8 nucleotides agree with TRBD2. The length of the CDR3 is 14 residues. V shed 3 bases and J 1 base; nucleotides not matched to a gene: 5. Germline CDR1 is DFQATT and CDR2 is SNEGSKA (reference sequence).

The J gene is TRBJ2-4, the V gene TRBV7-9; the D gene is possibly TRBD2 (7 bases). The end of the DNA aligns better with TRBJ2-1, so the J call may be wrong. Germline V gene data show CDR1 as SEHNR and CDR2 as FQNEAQ (reference sequence). CDR3 length: 14 residues. Here the CDR3 reads CASSLEGRGTSQFF. The DNA of the CDR3 is TGTGCCAGCAGCTTAGAAGGGCGGGGGACATCGCAGTTCTTC.

A word on this clonotype: At one of its ends the junction is not consistent with the germline gene, which may arise from a read error. The CDR3 here is CASSRDSENSPLHF. The CDR3 nucleotides are TGTGCCAGCAGCCGCGACAGTGAGAATTCACCCCTCCACTTC. The genes are TRBV7-9 and TRBJ2-3; the D gene is possibly TRBD1 (5 bases). The CDR3 runs to 14 residues. Looked up from germline, CDR1 is SEHNR and CDR2 is FQNEAQ (reference sequence).

Turning to this clonotype: Given the absence of the conserved phenylalanine or tryptophan at the CDR3 end, a read error is likely. The limits of the CDR3 on the DNA are not certain, so only TCRdb's listed CDR3 is given. The chain is built from TRBV28 and TRBJ1-1; the table's D call TRBD1 went unverified against the DNA. Germline V gives CDR1 MDHEN, CDR2 SYDVKM. Ends included, the CDR3 has 17 residues. The CDR3 loop is CASSLQGSVSDTQYFGA.

This clonotype has ten or more counts. The chain joins TRBV28 to TRBJ1-6, with D maybe TRBD1 (6 bases). Germline V lookup: CDR1 MDHEN, CDR2 SYDVKM. V shed 5 bases and J shed 8 bases, with 10 bases lying between them. There are 13 residues in the CDR3. As DNA, the CDR3 is TGTGCCAGCAGTCTCCCAGGGGATTCACCCCTCCACTTT. It codes for CASSLPGDSPLHF.

This clonotype was counted ten times or more. This chain uses TRBV7-2 with TRBJ1-5; D is undetermined. This CDR3 is built from 14 residues. V lost 2 bases and J lost 2, with 7 bases in between. Germline assignment: CDR1 SGHTA and CDR2 FQGNSA. CDR3: CASSLLSGNQPQHF. As DNA, the CDR3 is TGTGCCAGCAGCTTATTATCTGGCAATCAGCCCCAGCATTTT. Combining the CDR3 with reference TRBV7-2 and TRBJ1-5 gives the whole variable domain GAGVSQSPSNKVTEKGKDVELRCDPISGHTALYWYRQSLGQGLEFLIYFQGNSAPDKSGLPSDRFSAERTGGSVSTLTIQRTQQEDSAVYLCASSLLSGNQPQHFGDGTRLSIL.

The V and J genes are TRBV7-9 and TRBJ2-5; 11 bases are shared with TRBD2. CDR1 and CDR2 (germline): SEHNR, FQNEAQ (reference sequence). The CDR3 has 18 residues. V lost 0 bases to trimming and J lost 5 bases; unmatched junction nucleotides: 11. As DNA, the CDR3 is TGTGCCAGCAGCTTAGCCCCCTTTACTAGCGGGAGACGGGAGACCCAGTACTTC. It is translated as CASSLAPFTSGRRETQYF. Looking up the rest from reference TRBV7-9 and TRBJ2-5 gives the full variable domain: DTGVSQNPRHKITKRGQNVTFRCDPISEHNRLYWYRQTLGQGPEFLTYFQNEAQLEKSRLLSDRFSAERPKGSFSTLEIQRTEQGDSAMYLCASSLAPFTSGRRETQYFGPGTRLLVL.

This clonotype was recorded a few times. V usage is TRBV7-8 and J usage is TRBJ1-5; D might be TRBD1 (5 bases). The CDR3 runs to 16 residues. Trimming shortened V by 5 bases and J by 6 bases, and 20 bases separated the two germline ends. The germline CDR1 and CDR2 sequences are SGHVS and FQNEAQ. The CDR3 DNA reads TGTGCCAGCAGCGGGCGAGACTTGGGGGAGGCTCAGCCCCAGCATTTT. This encodes CASSGRDLGEAQPQHF.

About this clonotype itself: The junction does not match germline at one end; this may be a read error. The gene calls are TRBV7-6 and TRBJ2-5, with D perhaps TRBD1 or TRBD2 (6 bases each). Per the germline V gene, CDR1 is SGHVS and CDR2 is FNYEAQ. This CDR3 has 15 residues. The CDR3 spells CASSLSGGTQETQYF. The CDR3 DNA reads TGTGCTAGCAGCTTAAGTGGGGGGACACAAGAGACCCAGTACTTC.

This clonotype was seen once. This chain links TRBV7-2 with TRBJ2-7; D is unresolved. V gave up 5 bases and J gave up 1 base, with 12 bases separating them. CDR1 and CDR2 (germline): SGHTA, FQGNSA. The CDR3 extends over 14 amino acids. The CDR3 loop is CASSVLVGSYEQYF. DNA for the CDR3: TGTGCCAGCAGCGTCCTAGTGGGGTCCTACGAGCAGTACTTC.

This rearrangement joins TRBV12-5 to TRBJ2-1, with 9 bases that match TRBD2. Germline V gene data show CDR1 as LGHNT and CDR2 as FRNRAP. The CDR3 length is 14 residues. After removal of 7 bases from V and 8 bases from J, the junction contained 9 bases not matched to a gene. CDR3 sequence: CASAPSGIFYEQFF. CDR3 DNA: TGTGCTAGTGCACCTAGCGGGATTTTCTATGAGCAGTTCTTC. Together with reference TRBV12-5 and TRBJ2-1, the CDR3 gives the full variable domain: DARVTQTPRHKVTEMGQEVTMRCQPILGHNTVFWYRQTMMQGLELLAYFRNRAPLDDSGMPKDRFSAEMPDATLATLKIQPSEPRDSAVYFCASAPSGIFYEQFFGPGTRLTVL.

The gene calls are TRBV7-6 and TRBJ2-1, with a tentative D call TRBD1 (6 bases). The better agreement between TRBJ2-7 and the DNA end casts doubt on the J call. The germline V gene has CDR1 SGHVS and CDR2 FNYEAQ. The CDR3 length is 13 residues. This CDR3 reads CASSATGQDEQYF. CDR3 bases: TGTGCCAGCAGCGCAACAGGGCAGGATGAGCAGTACTTC.

This clonotype was seen at least ten times. The CDR3 here is CASSLQIYTDTQYF. CDR3 in DNA: TGTGCCAGCAGTTTACAAATCTACACAGATACGCAGTATTTT. The chain employs TRBV12-3 or TRBV12-4 and TRBJ2-3; no definite D call. The CDR3 is made up of 14 amino acids. V shed 2 bases and J shed 2 bases, with 8 bases lying between them.

This clonotype was counted ten times or more. A much larger clone lies a single base off, so this may be a read error. The chain employs TRBV28 and TRBJ2-1; tentative D call: TRBD1 (6 bases). Between the trimmed V and J ends, which lost 4 bases and 10 bases, there was a span of 20 bases. The CDR3 loop spans 15 amino acids. From germline, CDR1 is MDHEN and CDR2 SYDVKM. In DNA form, the CDR3 reads TGTGCCAGCAGTTCCCCGGGACATTTTCCCTACGAGCAGTTCTTC. As protein: CASSSPGHFPYEQFF.

The gene calls are TRBV3-1 and TRBJ2-5, with TRBD2 matching over 7 bases. CDR3 size: 13 residues. J lost 3 bases, V lost 4 bases, and 2 bases had no gene match. Per germline, CDR1 LGHDT and CDR2 YNNKEL (reference sequence). Here the CDR3 reads CASSLTSKETQYF. The CDR3 nucleotides are TGTGCCAGCAGCCTGACTAGCAAAGAGACCCAGTACTTC.

By share, this clonotype counts as medium-sized. A much larger clone is a single base away; this may be a read error. The rearrangement uses TRBV7-2 and TRBJ2-5; 10 nucleotides line up with TRBD2. Germline trimming cut 1 base from V and 11 bases from J; bases unmatched to any gene: 16. The length of the CDR3 is 17 residues. Germline V gives CDR1 SGHTA, CDR2 FQGNSA. The CDR3 sequence is CASSLGAGGRHHNEQYF. The CDR3 DNA reads TGTGCCAGCAGCTTAGGAGCGGGAGGGCGCCATCACAATGAGCAGTACTTC.

This sequence joins TRBV7-8 and TRBJ2-1; possibly TRBD1 for D (6 bases). The J call may be in error: the DNA end matches TRBJ2-7 better. The CDR3 extends over 14 amino acids. CDR1 is SGHVS and CDR2 is FQNEAQ in the germline V gene. The CDR3 spells CASSFGQLSYEQYF. CDR3 nucleotide sequence: TGTGCCAGCAGCTTTGGACAGCTCTCCTACGAGCAGTACTTC.